This TCR beta chain is from a study of neurological immune-mediated disorders (dated by TCRdb to about 2019). Background for the entire study: The study compared peripheral blood TCR-beta repertoires of HTLV-I-associated myelopathy (HAM/TSP) patients, multiple sclerosis patients and healthy controls using UMI-based sequencing. The 106 TCR-beta libraries covered PBMC samples along with longitudinal samples, technical triplicates, and paired sorted CD4+ and CD8+ T-cell subsets. Technical triplicate libraries were sequenced to precisely calculate the variability in frequency of each individual clone. The cohort included 68 subjects: around 15 with HAM/TSP, around 34 with multiple sclerosis, and some 20 healthy controls.

Overall study outcomes, separate from this receptor: Expanded clones from different subjects shared no identical CDR3 amino acid sequences, which suggests that TCR-beta repertoires were private in all groups. TCR clonal expansion was highest in HAM/TSP patients and lowest in MS patients, with MS patients falling below even healthy controls.

To synthesize cDNA, template-switch 5'RACE was performed with a primer carrying a 10-nucleotide random unique molecular identifier so that each TCR transcript was tagged. Each sequencing run produced over 160 million TCR-beta sequences covering 15-18 subjects. The RNeasy kit was used for extraction of total RNA. Using the KAPA Real-time Library Amplification kit, TCR-beta VDJ regions were amplified with primers for the TCR constant region and the 5'RACE anchor. A first PCR added sample indexes and Illumina adaptors, and a second PCR then raised library yield. After Ampure bead purification, the TCR product of roughly 650 bp was size-selected on a 2% E-gel SizeSelection system. Library quality was checked on a Bioanalyzer, concentration was measured with Qubit, and libraries were quantified with the Kapa Library Quantification kit before pooling. Libraries were sequenced paired-end 2 x 150 bp on an Illumina HiSeq 2500. To increase sequence diversity, roughly 24-30% phiX was spiked into each library pool. The paper's data handling went like this. Quality-filtered reads were processed with the UMI-based MiGEC pipeline, and over 85% of raw TCR sequences were removed by the MiGEC pipeline during error correction. IMGT germline references were used for alignment of VDJ genes, and clonotypes were defined by a unique CDR3 amino acid sequence together with V-J genes. Clonal expansion, Shannon diversity and CDR3 relatedness (CalcPairwiseDistances, ClusterSamples) were evaluated with VDJtools, and phylogenetic trees were built with CLCbio workbench. Clones with at least 8 unique UMIs were defined as expanded, with this threshold being based on coefficient-of-variation modelling across technical triplicates. In TCRdb, the public reads were trimmed at Q25 with fastp and aligned with MiXCR, with productive beta chains retained. Each CDR3 protein appears once, grouped with its most common genes and DNA. The V and J calls were not made by the authors but by TCRdb's processing. In all, the sample holds approximately 30,000 distinct CDR3 sequences, and 13% of those were seen once. Clones ranked in the top ten supply more than 4.5% of the sample.

Trimming removed 5 bases from V and 5 bases from J, leaving 24 bases between the germline ends. The CDR3 spans 18 residues, from the cysteine through the phenylalanine. The retained sequence is limited to the CDR3, 54 bases, with the frame set at the first base. As encoded in the germline V gene (reference sequence), CDR1 is SEHNR while CDR2 is FQNEAQ. Interpreted using the paper, the time point label stands for: technical triplicate 2. Sorted-subset TCR libraries were prepared from around 1 million sorted CD4+ or CD8+ T cells. Peripheral blood underwent Ficoll-Hypaque density gradient centrifugation to isolate PBMCs, which were then cryopreserved in liquid nitrogen. The study also sequenced paired sorted CD4+ and CD8+ subsets from healthy controls, HAM/TSP patients and MS patients. This clonotype was seen at least ten times. What antigen it recognizes has not been identified. It has no much larger one-base neighbor in the sample; base qualities were not kept.

The chain is made from TRBV7-9 and TRBJ2-2, with the D gene too uncertain to name. Material: CD4+ T cells from blood. This sequence originates from a female donor with HTLV-1-associated myelopathy (HAM/TSP). The CDR3: CASSGRAPFVAPTGELFF. The DNA reads TGTGCCAGCAGCGGACGGGCCCCCTTTGTAGCCCCTACCGGGGAGCTGTTTTTT.